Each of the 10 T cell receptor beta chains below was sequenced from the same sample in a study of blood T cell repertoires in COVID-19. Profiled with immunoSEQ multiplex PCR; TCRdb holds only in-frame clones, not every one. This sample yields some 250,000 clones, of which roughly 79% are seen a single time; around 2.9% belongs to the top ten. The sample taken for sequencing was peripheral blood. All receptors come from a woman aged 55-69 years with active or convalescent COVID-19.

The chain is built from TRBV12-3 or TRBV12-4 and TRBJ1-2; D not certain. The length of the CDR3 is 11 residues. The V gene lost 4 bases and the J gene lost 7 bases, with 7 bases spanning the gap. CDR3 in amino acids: CASSSPGGYTF. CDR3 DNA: TGTGCCAGCAGTTCACCGGGTGGCTACACCTTC.

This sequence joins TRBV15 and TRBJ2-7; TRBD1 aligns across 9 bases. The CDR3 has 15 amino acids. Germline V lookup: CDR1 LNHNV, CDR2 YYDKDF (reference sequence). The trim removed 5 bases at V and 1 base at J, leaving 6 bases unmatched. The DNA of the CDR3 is TGTGCCACCAGCTCCTTCGGGACAGGGTCCTACGAGCAGTACTTC. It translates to CATSSFGTGSYEQYF.

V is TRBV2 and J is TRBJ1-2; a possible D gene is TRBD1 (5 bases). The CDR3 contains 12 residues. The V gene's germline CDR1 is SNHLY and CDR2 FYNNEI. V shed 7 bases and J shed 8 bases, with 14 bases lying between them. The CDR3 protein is CASMLTRGGYTF. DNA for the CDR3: TGTGCCAGCATGCTAACCCGGGGGGGCTACACCTTC.

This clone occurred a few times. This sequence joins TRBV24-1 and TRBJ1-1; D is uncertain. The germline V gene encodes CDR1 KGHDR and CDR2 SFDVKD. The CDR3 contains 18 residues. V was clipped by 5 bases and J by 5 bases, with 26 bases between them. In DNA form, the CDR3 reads TGTGCCACCAGTGGGGAGGGTCCCCGTGTTTTCGTGAGGACTGAAGCTTTCTTT. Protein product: CATSGEGPRVFVRTEAFF.

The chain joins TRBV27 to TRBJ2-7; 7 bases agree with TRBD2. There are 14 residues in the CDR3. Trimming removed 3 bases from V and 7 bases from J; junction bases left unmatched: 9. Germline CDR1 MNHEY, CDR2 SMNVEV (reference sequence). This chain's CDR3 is CASSLYGRENEQYF. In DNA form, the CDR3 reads TGTGCCAGCAGTTTGTATGGGAGGGAGAATGAGCAGTACTTC.

CDR3 sequence: CASTPTQGVYNEQFF. CDR3 in DNA: TGTGCCAGCACCCCTACCCAGGGGGTGTACAATGAGCAGTTCTTC. The chain has TRBV6-6 and TRBJ2-1; 7 bases are a match to TRBD1. The trim removed 7 bases at V and 4 bases at J, leaving 10 bases unmatched. Germline loops: CDR1 MNHNY, CDR2 SVGAGI (reference sequence). This CDR3 is 15 amino acids long.

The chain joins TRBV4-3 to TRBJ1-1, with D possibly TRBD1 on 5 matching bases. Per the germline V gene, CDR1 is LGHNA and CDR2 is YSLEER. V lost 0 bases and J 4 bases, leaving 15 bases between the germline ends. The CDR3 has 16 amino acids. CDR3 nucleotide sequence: TGCGCCAGCAGCCAAGAACAAATACAGGCCGGCACTGAAGCTTTCTTT. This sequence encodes CASSQEQIQAGTEAFF.

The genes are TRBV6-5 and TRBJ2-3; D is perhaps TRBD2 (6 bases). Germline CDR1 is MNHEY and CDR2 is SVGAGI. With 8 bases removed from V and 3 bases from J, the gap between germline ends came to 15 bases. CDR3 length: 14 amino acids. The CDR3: CASVGLGGTDTQYF. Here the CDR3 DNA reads TGTGCCAGCGTGGGACTTGGGGGAACAGATACGCAGTATTTT.

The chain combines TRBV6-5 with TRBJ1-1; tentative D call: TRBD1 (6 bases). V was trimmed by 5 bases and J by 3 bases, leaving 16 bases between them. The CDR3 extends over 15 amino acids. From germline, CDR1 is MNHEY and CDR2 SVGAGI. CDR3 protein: CASSRQGQADTEAFF. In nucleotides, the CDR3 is TGTGCCAGCAGTCGGCAGGGGCAGGCGGACACTGAAGCTTTCTTT.

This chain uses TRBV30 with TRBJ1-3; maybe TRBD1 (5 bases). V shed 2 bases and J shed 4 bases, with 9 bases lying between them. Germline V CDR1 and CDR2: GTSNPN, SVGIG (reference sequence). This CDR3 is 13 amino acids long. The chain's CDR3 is CAWSQGSGNTIYF. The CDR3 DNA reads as TGTGCCTGGAGTCAGGGTTCAGGAAACACCATATATTTT.